This entry concerns a single T cell receptor (beta chain). Its target is not known. Sequencing was performed with immunoSEQ multiplex PCR; in TCRdb, only in-frame clones are kept and a portion is missing. The data hold around 83,000 clones, with roughly 89% observed a single time. Germline CDR1 is SGDLS and CDR2 is YYNGEE. Trimming took 0 bases from V and 4 from J; bases not matched to a gene: 8. CDR3 length equals 17 residues. This sample was included in a study of OX40 agonist ivuxolimab in advanced cancers. Researchers took blood at baseline, on cycle 4 day 1, and on cycle 7 day 1. The study's findings and limits: CD8+ T cells showed, on average, more clonal expansion than CD4+ cells.

The specimen was CD4+ or CD8+ T cells sorted from blood, collected in a trial of the OX40 agonist ivuxolimab. The receptor was isolated from an adult with an advanced solid tumor such as melanoma, head and neck, liver or kidney cancer. The chain couples TRBV9 to TRBJ2-1; TRBD1 matches at 9 bases. CDR3 coding DNA: TGTGCCAGCAGCGTAGCGGGACAGGGACGGGTTTACAATGAGCAGTTCTTC. Translating it yields CASSVAGQGRVYNEQFF. The whole variable domain, filled in from reference TRBV9 and TRBJ2-1, reads DSGVTQTPKHLITATGQRVTLRCSPRSGDLSVYWYQQSLDQGLQFLIQYYNGEERAKGNILERFSAQQFPDLHSELNLSSLELGDSALYFCASSVAGQGRVYNEQFFGPGTRLTVL.